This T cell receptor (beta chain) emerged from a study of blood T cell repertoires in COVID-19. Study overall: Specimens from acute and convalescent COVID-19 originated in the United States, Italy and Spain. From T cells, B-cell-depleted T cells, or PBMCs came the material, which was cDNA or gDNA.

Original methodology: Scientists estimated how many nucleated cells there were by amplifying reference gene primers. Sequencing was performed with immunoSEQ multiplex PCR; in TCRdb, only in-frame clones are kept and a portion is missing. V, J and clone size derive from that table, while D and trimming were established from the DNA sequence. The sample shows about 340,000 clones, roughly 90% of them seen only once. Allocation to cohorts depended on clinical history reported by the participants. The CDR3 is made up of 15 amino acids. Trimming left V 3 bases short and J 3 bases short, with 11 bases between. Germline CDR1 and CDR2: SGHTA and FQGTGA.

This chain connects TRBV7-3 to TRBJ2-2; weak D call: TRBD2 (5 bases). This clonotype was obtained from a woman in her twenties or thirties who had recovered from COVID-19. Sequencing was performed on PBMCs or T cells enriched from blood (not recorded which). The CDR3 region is CASSFVSGHTGELFF. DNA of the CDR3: TGTGCCAGCAGCTTCGTGAGCGGTCACACCGGGGAGCTGTTTTTT.